This note documents a single T cell receptor (beta chain) sequence. CDR3 length: 16 residues. With 0 bases removed from V and 1 base from J, the gap between germline ends came to 12 bases. Germline assignment: CDR1 MNHNS and CDR2 SASEGT. Expressed TCRB transcripts were sequenced because the entire RNA isolate underwent reverse transcription. Some clones are missing from TCRdb's copy, which holds only in-frame ones; the method was immunoSEQ multiplex PCR. The sample records over 300,000 clones, approximately 8.2% being singletons. This sample is drawn from a study of beta chain features in type 1 diabetes.

This TCR was recovered from a woman aged 18-29 years in good health. The gene calls are TRBV6-1 and TRBJ1-1, with D possibly matching TRBD1 (6 bases). Sequencing was carried out using central memory CD4+ T cells from blood. CDR3 sequence reads: CASSEARGNWNTEAFF. For the CDR3, the DNA is TGTGCCAGCAGTGAAGCTAGGGGGAACTGGAACACTGAAGCTTTCTTT.